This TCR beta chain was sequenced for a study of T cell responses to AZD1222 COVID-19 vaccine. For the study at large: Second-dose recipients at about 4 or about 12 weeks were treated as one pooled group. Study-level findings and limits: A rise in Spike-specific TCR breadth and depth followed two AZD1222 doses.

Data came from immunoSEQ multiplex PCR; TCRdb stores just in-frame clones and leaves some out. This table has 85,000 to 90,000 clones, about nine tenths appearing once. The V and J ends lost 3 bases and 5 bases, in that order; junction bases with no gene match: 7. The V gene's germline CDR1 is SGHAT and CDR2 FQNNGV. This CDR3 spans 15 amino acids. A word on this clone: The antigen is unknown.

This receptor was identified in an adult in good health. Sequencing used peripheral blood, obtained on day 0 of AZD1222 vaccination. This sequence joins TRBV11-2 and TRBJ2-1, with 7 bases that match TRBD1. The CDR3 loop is CASSFRTGGHNEQFF. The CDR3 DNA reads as TGTGCCAGCAGCTTCCGGACAGGCGGACACAATGAGCAGTTCTTC.